The clone carrying this TCR beta chain was detected many times. The CDR3 covers 14 residues. The ends were cut back, 1 base at V and 6 bases at J, with 7 bases in the middle. CDR1 is SNHLY, CDR2 FYNNEI, per germline. The data stem from a study of T cells in Graves' hyperthyroidism and ophthalmopathy. It was RNA transcripts that yielded the amplified TCR beta CDR3 regions. Carried out on the TCR CDR3, a first-round RT-PCR used the HTBI primer set. MiXCR, applied by TCRdb to the multiplex PCR reads, yields one record per CDR3 protein. The profile shows about 610,000 distinct CDR3 sequences, approximately 15% of them singletons.

The rearrangement joins TRBV2 to TRBJ1-6; D is undetermined. The sample comprised blood. This receptor was taken from a woman aged 35 to 49 with Graves' ophthalmopathy. CDR3 sequence reads: CASSEGSFNSPLHF. The CDR3 coding sequence is TGTGCCAGCAGTGAAGGGAGCTTTAATTCACCCCTCCACTTT.